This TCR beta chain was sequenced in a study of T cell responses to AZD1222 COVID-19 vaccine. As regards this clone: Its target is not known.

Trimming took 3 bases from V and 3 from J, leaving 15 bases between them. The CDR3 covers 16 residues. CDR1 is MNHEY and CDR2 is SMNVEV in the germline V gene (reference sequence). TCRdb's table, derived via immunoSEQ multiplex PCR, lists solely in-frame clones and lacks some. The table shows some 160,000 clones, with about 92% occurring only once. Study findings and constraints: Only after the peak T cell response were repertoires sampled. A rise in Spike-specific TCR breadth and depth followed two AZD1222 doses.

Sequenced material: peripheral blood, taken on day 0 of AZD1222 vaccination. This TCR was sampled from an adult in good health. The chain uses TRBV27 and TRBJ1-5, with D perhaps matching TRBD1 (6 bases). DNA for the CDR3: TGTGCCAGCAGTTTGGCCGGACAGTGGAACAATCAGCCCCAGCATTTT. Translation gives CASSLAGQWNNQPQHF.